The 12 T cell receptor beta chains listed next were all sequenced from one sample in a study of Graves' ophthalmopathy and Graves' hyperthyroidism. Amplification from RNA transcripts yielded the TCR beta CDR3 regions. The authors performed first-round RT-PCR with HTBI primers and then a second-round multiplex PCR. TCRdb called the multiplex PCR reads again in MiXCR, with one record for every CDR3 protein. The sample has approximately 1.2 million distinct CDR3 sequences; roughly two fifths are singletons. Material: peripheral blood or thyroid tissue (not recorded which). These receptor sequences come from an adult man with Graves' hyperthyroidism.

This chain links TRBV7-6 with TRBJ2-5; D uncertain. Germline V gene lookup returns CDR1 SGHVS and CDR2 FNYEAQ. V lost 5 bases to trimming and J lost 2 bases, with 12 bases between them. This CDR3 spans 14 amino acids. CDR3 sequence reads: CASSQGRPQETQYF. CDR3 in DNA: TGTGCCAGCAGCCAAGGGCGCCCTCAAGAGACCCAGTACTTC.

The gene calls are TRBV12-3 or TRBV12-4 and TRBJ1-5; 10 positions match TRBD1. This CDR3 comprises 16 residues. With V trimmed by 5 bases and J by 7 bases, 11 bases remained unmatched. The CDR3 protein is CASSPAAGTGAQPQHF. The CDR3 DNA is TGTGCCAGCAGTCCAGCTGCCGGGACAGGGGCCCAGCCCCAGCATTTT.

The chain recombines TRBV12-3 or TRBV12-4 with TRBJ1-5, with a possible D match to TRBD1 (5 bases). V dropped 4 bases and J dropped 2 bases, with 15 bases sitting between them. The CDR3 loop spans 16 amino acids. The CDR3 protein is CASSSPVRGGNQPQHF. The CDR3 nucleotides read TGTGCCAGCAGTTCGCCCGTGAGAGGGGGCAATCAGCCCCAGCATTTT.

This clonotype was observed a few times. This chain links TRBV4-1 with TRBJ2-7; D is ambiguous. V lost 0 bases to trimming and J lost 5 bases, with 17 bases between them. The CDR3 totals 16 residues. Germline-derived CDR1 and CDR2 are MGHRA and YSYEKL. The CDR3: CASSQEPERVAHEQYF. The CDR3, as DNA: TGCGCCAGCAGCCAAGAACCGGAAAGGGTGGCCCACGAGCAGTACTTC.

The chain has TRBV12-3 or TRBV12-4 and TRBJ1-1, with D unclear. The germline V and J ends were trimmed by 1 base and 5 bases, with 14 bases remaining between them. The CDR3 runs 15 residues. The CDR3 region has the DNA TGTGCCAGCAGTTTAGGCCCCCCGGGGAGGACTGAAGCTTTCTTT. Amino acids: CASSLGPPGRTEAFF.

There are a few counts of this clonotype. The chain couples TRBV5-4 to TRBJ2-7, with D possibly being TRBD1 (6 bases). The germline V gene has CDR1 SGHNT and CDR2 YYREEE (reference sequence). CDR3 length: 15 residues. With 4 bases removed from V and 3 bases from J, the gap between germline ends came to 17 bases. CDR3 bases: TGTGCCAGCAGCCTGCGATCCAGGGGAATCTACGAGCAGTACTTC. Translated, it gives CASSLRSRGIYEQYF. The complete variable domain, with remaining parts taken from reference TRBV5-4 and TRBJ2-7, reads ETGVTQSPTHLIKTRGQQVTLRCSSQSGHNTVSWYQQALGQGPQFIFQYYREEENGRGNFPPRFSGLQFPNYSSELNVNALELDDSALYLCASSLRSRGIYEQYFGPGTRLTVT.

This clonotype has ten or more counts. The V and J genes are TRBV24-1 and TRBJ2-7; perhaps TRBD2 as D (6 bases). V lost 1 base to trimming and J lost 5 bases, with 11 bases between them. The CDR3 is 14 amino acids. CDR1 is KGHDR, CDR2 SFDVKD, per germline. The CDR3, as DNA: TGTGCCACCAGTGATTTTTGGAGGGGCAACGAGCAGTACTTC. It specifies CATSDFWRGNEQYF.

The J gene is TRBJ2-5, the V gene TRBV3-1; maybe TRBD1 (5 bases). The CDR3 extends over 14 amino acids. Germline values: CDR1 LGHDT, CDR2 YNNKEL (reference sequence). Between the trimmed V and J ends, which lost 1 base and 4 bases, there was a span of 10 bases. The CDR3 nucleotides are TGTGCCAGCAGCCAAGTCAGACAGACAGAGACCCAGTACTTC. This translates into CASSQVRQTETQYF.

At least ten counts were recorded for this clonotype. This chain links TRBV12-3 or TRBV12-4 with TRBJ1-5; D is perhaps TRBD1 (5 bases). V lost 4 bases, J lost 5 bases, and 12 bases lay in between. The CDR3 runs to 14 residues. CDR3 amino acids: CASSSTWGDQPQHF. The CDR3 nucleotides read TGTGCCAGCAGTTCCACGTGGGGGGATCAGCCCCAGCATTTT.

In the case of this clonotype: An end of the junction differs from the germline gene, which may be a read error. The genes are TRBV11-2 and TRBJ2-7, with a tentative D call TRBD2 (5 bases). The germline V gene has CDR1 SGHAT and CDR2 FQNNGV. CDR3 size: 13 residues. The CDR3 coding sequence is TGTGCCAGCAGCTCTAGGCCCACCGGGGAGCTGTACTTC. It codes for CASSSRPTGELYF.

The chain couples TRBV10-3 to TRBJ1-5, with a tentative D call TRBD1 (5 bases). The V end was cut by 10 bases, the J end by 7 bases, with 23 bases between. Germline V gene data show CDR1 as ENHRY and CDR2 as SYGVKD. The CDR3 sequence is 15 residues long. CDR3 in amino acids: CATRDLWGADQPQHF. The CDR3 DNA is TGTGCCACCCGGGACCTGTGGGGTGCCGACCAGCCCCAGCATTTT.

This chain joins TRBV28 and TRBJ2-7; D remains ambiguous. This CDR3 has 12 residues. Germline loops: CDR1 MDHEN, CDR2 SYDVKM. V lost 2 bases to trimming and J lost 10 bases, with 12 bases between them. Here the CDR3 DNA reads TGTGCCAGCAGTTTAGTCTACTCGAAACAGTACTTC. It specifies CASSLVYSKQYF.